A single sample is the source of the 21 T cell receptor beta chains below, sequenced in a study of blood T cells in healthy people across ages. A second PCR of 7 to 11 cycles used a sample-barcoded 5' primer and a J-beta primer mix. TCRdb re-called the 5' RACE reads through MiXCR, storing one row per CDR3 protein. The sample holds some 700,000 distinct CDR3 sequences; about a fifth are singletons and the top ten take 22%. The specimen was blood. The receptor set was obtained from a man in his 70s in good health.

V gene TRBV7-9 combines with J gene TRBJ2-2; 10 bases are a match to TRBD1. The CDR3 length is 18 residues. V was clipped by 5 bases and J by 4 bases; unmatched bases: 13. Germline values: CDR1 SEHNR, CDR2 FQNEAQ (reference sequence). The DNA for the CDR3 is TGTGCCAGCAGCGCCGACAGGGGGCTTGATGTACGCACCGGGGAGCTGTTTTTT. Its translation is CASSADRGLDVRTGELFF.

This clonotype was seen a few times. V is TRBV5-1 and J is TRBJ2-5; weak D call: TRBD2 (5 bases). The CDR3 covers 13 residues. Between the trimmed V and J ends, which lost 0 bases and 5 bases, there was a span of 8 bases. CDR1 SGHRS and CDR2 YFSETQ come from the germline V gene. The CDR3 sequence: CASSLAGMETQYF. DNA for the CDR3: TGCGCCAGCAGCTTGGCGGGAATGGAGACCCAGTACTTC.

The chain recombines TRBV2 with TRBJ2-5; unclear D gene. Germline CDR1 is SNHLY and CDR2 is FYNNEI. Trimming removed 2 bases from V and 5 bases from J, with 12 bases in between. The CDR3 runs 14 residues. The CDR3 sequence: CASSESVVGETQYF. In nucleotides, the CDR3 is TGTGCCAGCAGTGAATCCGTAGTTGGGGAGACCCAGTACTTC.

The chain uses TRBV12-3 or TRBV12-4 and TRBJ1-5; no clear D. The ends were cut back, 0 bases at V and 5 bases at J, with 5 bases in the middle. The CDR3 loop spans 13 amino acids. As DNA, the CDR3 is TGTGCCAGCAGTTTAGCGCTATATCAGCCCCAGCATTTT. Translating it yields CASSLALYQPQHF.

Concerning this clonotype: A much larger clone differs by one base, so this may be a read error. The chain links TRBV24-1 to TRBJ2-1; D remains unclear. The CDR3 sequence is 11 residues long. In germline, CDR1 is KGHDR, CDR2 SFDVKD. Here the CDR3 reads CVTKGYNEQFF. Written as DNA, the CDR3 is TGTGTCACCAAAGGATACAATGAGCAGTTCTTC.

This chain connects TRBV20-1 to TRBJ1-2; 7 bases agree with TRBD1. The V and J ends lost 7 bases and 8 bases, in that order; junction bases with no gene match: 7. From germline, CDR1 is DFQATT and CDR2 SNEGSKA (reference sequence). The CDR3 sequence is 11 residues long. This CDR3 reads CSGHRGDGYTF. For the CDR3, the DNA is TGCAGTGGCCACAGGGGAGACGGCTACACCTTC.

This clonotype occurred a few times. This chain links TRBV6-6 with TRBJ2-5; TRBD1 might be the D (5 bases). The J call may be mistaken, given a closer DNA end match to TRBJ2-7. CDR3 size: 15 residues. CDR1 is MNHNY, CDR2 SVGAGI, per germline (reference sequence). CDR3 in amino acids: CASSYGRESISEQYF. DNA for the CDR3: TGTGCCAGCAGTTACGGCAGGGAAAGTATAAGCGAGCAGTACTTC.

The J gene is TRBJ2-3, the V gene TRBV19; 14 nucleotides match TRBD2. Per germline, CDR1 LNHDA and CDR2 SQIVND (reference sequence). The length of the CDR3 is 15 residues. V was pared by 3 bases and J by 7 bases, with 3 bases of the junction left unmatched. The CDR3 sequence: CASSIGTSGRYTQYF. The CDR3 DNA reads TGTGCCAGTAGTATTGGGACTAGCGGGAGATATACGCAGTATTTT.

In its sample, this clonotype was seen a few times. The chain recombines TRBV3-1 with TRBJ1-1; D call uncertain. The length of the CDR3 is 13 residues. Germline CDR1 is LGHDT and CDR2 is YNNKEL (reference sequence). Trimming took off 7 bases at V and 1 base at J, with 10 bases between the two ends. CDR3 residues: CASKGLWNTEAFF. The CDR3 bases are TGTGCCAGCAAGGGCCTTTGGAACACTGAAGCTTTCTTT.

This clonotype was picked up a small number of times. V usage is TRBV6-5 and J usage is TRBJ1-1, with a possible D match to TRBD1 (6 bases). This CDR3 region has 16 residues. In germline, CDR1 is MNHEY, CDR2 SVGAGI. V lost 0 bases to trimming and J lost 3 bases, with 14 bases between them. This chain's CDR3 is CASSYSGLRGDTEAFF. The DNA of the CDR3 is TGTGCCAGCAGTTACTCAGGCCTGAGGGGGGACACTGAAGCTTTCTTT.

The chain is built from TRBV5-1 and TRBJ1-2; TRBD1 might be the D (5 bases). V gave up 2 bases and J gave up 4 bases, with 18 bases separating them. Germline V CDR1 and CDR2: SGHRS, YFSETQ. This CDR3 is built from 16 residues. Here the CDR3 reads CASSFFNPTDSYGYTF. DNA of the CDR3: TGCGCCAGCAGCTTTTTTAACCCGACAGATTCCTATGGCTACACCTTC.

The chain combines TRBV5-5 with TRBJ1-4; perhaps TRBD1 as D (5 bases). Germline CDR1 reads SGHKS; CDR2 reads YYEKEE (reference sequence). Trimming removed 4 bases at V and 0 bases at J, with 13 bases between. The CDR3 is made up of 16 amino acids. DNA of the CDR3: TGTGCCAGCAGCGGCGCCGGGACGGCAACTAATGAAAAACTGTTTTTT. Protein product: CASSGAGTATNEKLFF.

This clonotype has just a few counts. This sequence joins TRBV7-2 and TRBJ2-7; 10 positions agree with TRBD2. The J call may not be correct, given that the DNA end is closer to TRBJ2-1. There are 15 residues in the CDR3. Germline V gene data show CDR1 as SGHTA and CDR2 as FQGNSA. CDR3 sequence: CASSQAGGGDNEQFF. CDR3 in DNA: TGTGCCAGCAGCCAAGCGGGAGGGGGGGACAATGAGCAGTTCTTC.

V usage is TRBV9 and J usage is TRBJ2-7; 8 bases are shared with TRBD1. V shed 3 bases and J 5 bases; nucleotides not matched to a gene: 1. Looked up from germline, CDR1 is SGDLS and CDR2 is YYNGEE. The CDR3 is 12 amino acids. CDR3 in amino acids: CASSETGDEQYF. CDR3 DNA sequence: TGTGCCAGCAGCGAGACAGGGGACGAGCAGTACTTC.

This rearrangement joins TRBV12-3 or TRBV12-4 to TRBJ2-5; 7 nucleotides agree with TRBD2. Losses at the gene ends were 4 bases for V and 2 bases for J; bases not matched to a gene: 13. The CDR3 has 17 residues. The CDR3, as DNA: TGTGCCAGCAGTTCAACCGGGGACTACAAACCTCAAGAGACCCAGTACTTC. It encodes CASSSTGDYKPQETQYF.

This clonotype has more than one count but fewer than ten. The chain uses TRBV21-1 and TRBJ2-3; TRBD1 is the table's D call and was not checked against the DNA. TRBV21-1 is tagged as a pseudogene. This CDR3 comprises 16 residues. CDR3 in DNA: TGTGCCAGCAGCAAAGCTTGGGGGCTGTGGACAGATACGCAGTATTTT. Its protein product is CASSKAWGLWTDTQYF.

The chain is built from TRBV20-1 and TRBJ1-2; 8 bases align to TRBD1. Germline CDR1 is DFQATT and CDR2 is SNEGSKA (reference sequence). The CDR3 has 13 residues. Trimming cost V 6 bases and J 7 bases; bases outside gene matches: 10. CDR3 nucleotides: TGCAGTGCATACCTCCGGACAGGGTTTGGCTACACCTTC. Residues: CSAYLRTGFGYTF.

J is TRBJ2-1 and V is TRBV6-1; 7 bases fit TRBD1. The CDR3 consists of 14 residues. Germline CDR1 MNHNS, CDR2 SASEGT. J lost 6 bases, V lost 7 bases, and 9 bases had no gene match. CDR3 DNA sequence: TGTGCCAGCATCCCGGGACAGAGACCCAATGAGCAGTTCTTC. Encoded protein: CASIPGQRPNEQFF.

This clonotype was detected a few times. The gene calls are TRBV20-1 and TRBJ2-3; tentatively, D is TRBD1 or TRBD2 (7 bases each). The V gene lost 6 bases and the J gene lost 9 bases, with 19 bases spanning the gap. This CDR3 contains 13 residues. Germline V lookup: CDR1 DFQATT, CDR2 SNEGSKA (reference sequence). The CDR3, as DNA: TGCAGTGCCTCAGGGGGGGCTAAGTCAACGCAGTATTTT. The encoded protein is CSASGGAKSTQYF.

This clonotype has more than one count but fewer than ten. This chain uses TRBV6-2 or TRBV6-3 with TRBJ2-4, with 9 bases lining up with TRBD2. The V gene's germline CDR1 is MNHEY and CDR2 SVGEGT. The CDR3 extends over 13 amino acids. Unmatched junction bases numbered 7, after V lost 5 bases and J lost 11 bases. The CDR3 DNA reads TGTGCCAGCAGTCCGCGGCGGGAGGGGCTTCAGTACTTC. Its translation is CASSPRREGLQYF.

In this sample, this clonotype turned up a few times. The chain carries TRBV6-2 or TRBV6-3 and TRBJ2-7; 9 nucleotides match TRBD1. Germline loops: CDR1 MNHEY, CDR2 SVGEGT. V was clipped by 5 bases and J by 4 bases; unmatched bases: 9. The CDR3 runs 15 residues. The CDR3 sequence: CASSKGQGPFYEQYV. The CDR3 coding sequence is TGTGCCAGCAGTAAAGGACAGGGGCCTTTTTACGAGCAGTACGTC.